This TCR beta chain came from a study of T-cell reconstitution after alpha-beta-depleted transplantation in children. CDR1 is SGDLS and CDR2 is YYNGEE in the germline V gene. CDR3 length equals 13 residues. Trimming removed 3 bases at V and 4 bases at J, with 11 bases between. This clonotype was seen more than once but under ten times. Construction of the TCRbeta library involved unique molecular identifiers. One entry per CDR3 protein results from TCRdb running MiXCR on the PCR reads. Found here are about 480,000 distinct CDR3 sequences, 9.5% to 15% of them singletons; the top ten hold 5% to 6%. The sequenced sample was PBMCs from the stem cell graft donor, obtained from the stem cell graft. The TCR was taken from a human donor who donated a stem cell graft to a child with combined immunodeficiency. The rearrangement uses TRBV9 and TRBJ2-7, with D perhaps matching TRBD2 (5 bases). The CDR3 DNA reads TGTGCCAGCAGCGCCAAGGCGGGTTACGAGCAGTACTTC. Its translation is CASSAKAGYEQYF.